This entry is about one T cell receptor (beta chain). This sample stems from a study of blood T cell repertoires in COVID-19. Study context: Some COVID-19 samples were acute and others convalescent; all came from the United States, Italy and Spain. PBMCs, B-cell-depleted T cells, or T cells were the source of the cDNA or gDNA that made up the material.

Trimming cost V 4 bases and J 7 bases; bases outside gene matches: 13. The CDR3 is 16 residues long. Germline V gene sequence: CDR1 SGHRS, CDR2 YFSETQ. Using immunoSEQ multiplex PCR, the repertoire was profiled, and TCRdb retains in-frame clones only, with some absent. The data hold some 250,000 clones, with about nine tenths observed a single time. Participant-given clinical history determined each cohort assignment. The V and J genes are TRBV5-1 and TRBJ2-1; TRBD2 agrees at 8 bases. The clonotype comes from a human donor in a cohort exposed to, infected with or recovered from COVID-19 (not recorded which). The donor label of this sample is uncertain. The specimen sequenced was PBMCs or T cells enriched from blood (not recorded which). As DNA, the CDR3 is TGCGCCAGCAGCCCTAGAGGGCTAGCGGGTGCAAATGAGCAGTTCTTC. Encoded protein: CASSPRGLAGANEQFF.